This T cell receptor (beta chain) stems from a study of blood T cell repertoires in COVID-19. The wider study: The samples span acute and convalescent COVID-19 from the United States, Italy and Spain. PBMCs, B-cell-depleted T cells, or T cells provided the cDNA or gDNA that made up the material.

Per the original data handling: Scientists estimated how many nucleated cells there were by amplifying reference gene primers. Assay: immunoSEQ multiplex PCR; the TCRdb copy retains only in-frame clones and omits some. V, J and clone size derive from that table, while D and trimming were established from the DNA sequence. The sample shows 150,000 or so clones, 80% to 90% of them seen only once. The CDR3 extends over 15 amino acids. Germline values: CDR1 MNHEY, CDR2 SMNVEV (reference sequence). Trimming took 5 bases from V and 6 from J; bases not matched to a gene: 9. Sample: peripheral blood. The chain carries TRBV27 and TRBJ1-2; TRBD1 agrees at 10 bases. The TCR originated in a man younger than 35 with COVID-19, enrolled during active disease. CDR3 region: CASSPGTGAFNGYTF. Written as DNA, the CDR3 is TGTGCCAGCAGTCCGGGGACAGGGGCATTCAATGGCTACACCTTC.